These T cell receptor beta chains were read from a single sample in a study of PD-L1 blockade in urothelial cancer. Measured with immunoSEQ multiplex PCR; TCRdb has only the in-frame clones, and not every one. The repertoire includes roughly 50,000 clones, around nine tenths of them detected once, and roughly 15% sits in the top ten. The sample consisted of PBMCs, taken around atezolizumab (anti-PD-L1) treatment. These receptors all stem from a woman aged 60-75 years with urothelial cancer. Each CDR3 is given with its conserved first and last residue. Each record gives: clone size, J gene, D gene, V gene, CDR3 DNA, CDR3 protein. D genes are given only for firm matches. Rows give clone size only sometimes, using once, few, many, or a class for an expanded clone.

>NA|TRBJ2-6|NA|TRBV21-1
TGTGCCAGCAGCGGGCCTGGCAGCCACTCAGCACCTGGGGCCAACGTCCTGACTTTC
CASSGPGSHSAPGANVLTF
>once|TRBJ1-5|TRBD1|TRBV18
TGTGCCAGCCGACCGGGACAGAATCAGCCCCAGCATTTT
CASRPGQNQPQHF
>NA|TRBJ2-7|NA|TRBV9
TGTGCCAGCGGGGAGGGGGGGGCCGGATACGAGCAGTACTTC
CASGEGGAGYEQYF
>NA|TRBJ2-2|NA|TRBV15
TGTGCCACCAGCAGATCAACAGGGCCCGGGGAGCTGTTTTTT
CATSRSTGPGELFF
>NA|TRBJ2-3|TRBD1|TRBV18
TGTGCCAGCTCACAATGGACAGGGGGCGTTACAGATACGCAGTATTTT
CASSQWTGGVTDTQYF
>NA|TRBJ1-1|NA|TRBV14
TGTGCCAGCAGCCAAGACACAGGCTGGAACACTGAAGCTTTCTTT
CASSQDTGWNTEAFF
>few|TRBJ1-1|NA|TRBV6-1
TGTGCCAGCAGTGAAATCGGGGTCACTGAAGCTTTCTTT
CASSEIGVTEAFF
>NA|TRBJ2-7|TRBD2|TRBV19
TGTGCCAGTAGTACCGCTCTAGCGGGGGGGTACTACGAGCAGTACTTC
CASSTALAGGYYEQYF
>NA|TRBJ1-3|NA|TRBV9
TGTGCCAGCAGCGTAGGCGGTCAGGGGTTGGGCCCGATATATTTT
CASSVGGQGLGPIYF
>NA|TRBJ2-7|NA|TRBV28
TGTGCCAGCAGTTTATCCGACTCTTTCTACGAGCAGTACTTC
CASSLSDSFYEQYF
>NA|TRBJ2-1|TRBD2|TRBV7-3
TGTGCCAGCAGCTTAGCGGGGGGGGGACTAAATGAGCAGTTCTTC
CASSLAGGGLNEQFF
>NA|TRBJ2-7|TRBD1|TRBV19
TGTGCCAGTAGTACTAGAGGCGGACAGGGTTTAAGCTCCTACGAGCAGTACTTC
CASSTRGGQGLSSYEQYF
>NA|TRBJ1-2|NA|TRBV7-2
TGTGCCAGCAGCTTAGGGCTCGGGGGGGGTGGCTACACCTTC
CASSLGLGGGGYTF
>NA|TRBJ1-2|NA|TRBV29-1
TGCAGCGTTGAAGATCTGGGGGAGGGTGGGGGAGGTGGCTACACCTTC
CSVEDLGEGGGGGYTF
>NA|TRBJ2-2|NA|TRBV15
TGTGCCACCATGGCAGGGACCGGGGAGCTGTTTTTT
CATMAGTGELFF
>NA|TRBJ2-3|NA|TRBV5-1
TGCGCCAGCAGTGGTTCTAGCGAGCCTAGCACAGATACGCAGTATTTT
CASSGSSEPSTDTQYF
>NA|TRBJ2-6|TRBD1|TRBV18
TGTGCCAGCTCACAGGACAGGTTTAGCTCTGGGGCCAACGTCCTGACTTTC
CASSQDRFSSGANVLTF
>NA|TRBJ2-7|NA|TRBV2
TGTGCCAGCGCCCGGGGTAGCTCCTACGAGCAGTACTTC
CASARGSSYEQYF